This entry features one T cell receptor (beta chain) sequence. Its target is not known. The sample comes from a study of OX40 agonist ivuxolimab in advanced cancers. Study context: Subjects had a mean age of about 65 years, with a range of about 23 to 79; around 83% were male. Three partial responders included one hepatocellular carcinoma patient and two cutaneous melanoma patients.

Data came from immunoSEQ multiplex PCR; TCRdb stores just in-frame clones and leaves some out. The sample yields approximately 41,000 clones, 80% to 90% seen once. Overall study results and limits: The average count of expanded clones was higher among CD8+ T cells than among CD4+.

Between the trimmed V and J ends, which lost 5 bases and 4 bases, there was a span of 10 bases. Germline-derived CDR1 and CDR2 are SGHRS and YFSETQ. This CDR3 has 13 residues. Sequences were derived from CD4+ or CD8+ T cells sorted from blood, sampled in a trial of the OX40 agonist ivuxolimab. This TCR derives from an adult with an advanced solid tumor such as melanoma, head and neck, liver or kidney cancer. This chain links TRBV5-1 with TRBJ1-3; TRBD1 is a possible D gene (6 bases). This chain's CDR3 is CASSSDRGNTIYF. The CDR3, as DNA: TGCGCCAGCAGTTCGGACAGAGGAAACACCATATATTTT.